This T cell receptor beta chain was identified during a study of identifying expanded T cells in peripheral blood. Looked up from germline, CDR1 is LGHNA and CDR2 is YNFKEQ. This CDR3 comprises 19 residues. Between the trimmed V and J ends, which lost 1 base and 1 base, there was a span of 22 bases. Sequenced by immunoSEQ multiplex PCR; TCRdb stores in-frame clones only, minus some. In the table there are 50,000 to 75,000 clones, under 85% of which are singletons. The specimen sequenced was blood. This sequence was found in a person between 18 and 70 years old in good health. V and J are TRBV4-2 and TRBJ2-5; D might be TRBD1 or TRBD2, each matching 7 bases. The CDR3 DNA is TGTGCCAGCAGCCAAGTTATGTCAGGGGGAGGGGGGATCCAAGAGACCCAGTACTTC. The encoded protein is CASSQVMSGGGGIQETQYF.